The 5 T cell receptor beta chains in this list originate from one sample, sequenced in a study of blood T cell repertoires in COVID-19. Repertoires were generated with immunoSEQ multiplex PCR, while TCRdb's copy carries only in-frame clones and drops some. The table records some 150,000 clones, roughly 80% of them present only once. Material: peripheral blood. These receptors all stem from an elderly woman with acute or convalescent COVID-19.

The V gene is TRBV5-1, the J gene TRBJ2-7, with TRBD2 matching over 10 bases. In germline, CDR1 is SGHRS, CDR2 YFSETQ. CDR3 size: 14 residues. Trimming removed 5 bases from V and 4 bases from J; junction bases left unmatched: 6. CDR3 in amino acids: CASRSTSGAYEQYF. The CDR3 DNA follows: TGCGCCAGCAGGTCTACTAGCGGGGCATACGAGCAGTACTTC. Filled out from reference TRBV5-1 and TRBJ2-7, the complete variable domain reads KAGVTQTPRYLIKTRGQQVTLSCSPISGHRSVSWYQQTPGQGLQFLFEYFSETQRNKGNFPGRFSGRQFSNSRSEMNVSTLELGDSALYLCASRSTSGAYEQYFGPGTRLTVT.

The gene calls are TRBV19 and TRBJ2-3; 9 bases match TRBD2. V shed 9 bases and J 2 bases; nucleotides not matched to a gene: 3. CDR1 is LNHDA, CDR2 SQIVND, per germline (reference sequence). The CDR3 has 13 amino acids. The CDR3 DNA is TGTGCCAGCGGACTAGCGAACACAGATACGCAGTATTTT. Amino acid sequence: CASGLANTDTQYF.

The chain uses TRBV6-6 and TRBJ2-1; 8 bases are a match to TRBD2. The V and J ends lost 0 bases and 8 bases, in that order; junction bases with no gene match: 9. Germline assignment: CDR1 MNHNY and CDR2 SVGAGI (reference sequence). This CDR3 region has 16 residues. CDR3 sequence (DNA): TGTGCCAGCAGTTACTCCTCCAGCGGGAGTAACCATGAGCAGTTCTTC. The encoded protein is CASSYSSSGSNHEQFF.

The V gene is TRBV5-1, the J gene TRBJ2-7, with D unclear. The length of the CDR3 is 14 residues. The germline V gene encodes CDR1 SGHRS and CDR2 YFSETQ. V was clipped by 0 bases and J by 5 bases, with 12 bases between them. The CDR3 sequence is CASSLEANGHEQYF. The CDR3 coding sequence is TGCGCCAGCAGCTTGGAAGCCAACGGTCACGAGCAGTACTTC.

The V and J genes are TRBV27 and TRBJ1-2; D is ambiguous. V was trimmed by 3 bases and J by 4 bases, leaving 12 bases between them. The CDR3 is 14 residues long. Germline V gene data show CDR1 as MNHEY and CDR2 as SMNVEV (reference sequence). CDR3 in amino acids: CASSLEPALYGYTF. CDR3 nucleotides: TGTGCCAGCAGTTTGGAGCCTGCACTCTATGGCTACACCTTC.